These 19 T cell receptor beta chains were sequenced from one sample in a study of cytomegalovirus exposure and HLA in healthy donors. The PCR employed 60 Vbeta primers together with 13 Jbeta primers. Assay: immunoSEQ multiplex PCR; the TCRdb copy retains only in-frame clones and omits some. The profile covers 220,000 or so clones, with around 85% appearing a single time and about 1.5% taken by the ten largest. The specimen was PBMCs. These receptor sequences come from a man aged 45-65 years in good health and CMV-seronegative.

The chain couples TRBV15 to TRBJ1-1; TRBD1 aligns across 7 bases. The J segment lost 4 bases and the V segment lost 4 bases, leaving 3 bases of the junction unmatched. The germline V gene has CDR1 LNHNV and CDR2 YYDKDF (reference sequence). CDR3 size: 13 residues. The CDR3 protein is CATSKGTVTEAFF. The CDR3 coding sequence is TGTGCCACCAGCAAGGGGACAGTCACTGAAGCTTTCTTT.

This chain uses TRBV6-4 with TRBJ2-7, with 7 bases lining up with TRBD1. The CDR3 consists of 17 residues. Germline CDR1 reads MRHNA; CDR2 reads SNTAGT. Losses at the gene ends were 0 bases for V and 4 bases for J; bases not matched to a gene: 12. CDR3 sequence: CASSDSIDREWGYEQYF. The CDR3 DNA reads as TGTGCCAGCAGTGACTCGATAGACAGGGAATGGGGTTACGAGCAGTACTTC.

CDR3 loop: CASSDSRELDTGELFF. CDR3 in DNA: TGTGCCAGCAGTGACTCCCGGGAGTTGGACACCGGGGAGCTGTTTTTT. V and J are TRBV6-4 and TRBJ2-2; tentatively, D is TRBD2 (6 bases). The V and J ends lost 0 bases and 3 bases respectively, with 11 bases between them. This CDR3 has 16 amino acids. The germline CDR1 and CDR2 sequences are MRHNA and SNTAGT.

This chain uses TRBV5-1 with TRBJ2-5; 10 bases line up with TRBD2. Losses at the gene ends were 2 bases for V and 4 bases for J; bases not matched to a gene: 8. The germline V gene has CDR1 SGHRS and CDR2 YFSETQ. CDR3 length: 16 amino acids. For the CDR3, the DNA is TGCGCCAGCAGCTTAATGGCTAGCGGGAGTCCAGAGACCCAGTACTTC. Its protein is CASSLMASGSPETQYF.

As DNA, the CDR3 is TGTGCCAGCTCACCAAATCGGAGCACCGGGGAGCTGTTTTTT. Translated: CASSPNRSTGELFF. The chain links TRBV18 to TRBJ2-2; D uncertain. V lost 2 bases and J lost 4, with 8 bases in between. This CDR3 has 14 residues. CDR1 KGHSH and CDR2 LQKENI come from the germline V gene.

The chain employs TRBV28 and TRBJ1-1; 11 bases agree with TRBD1. CDR3 length: 14 residues. CDR1 is MDHEN, CDR2 SYDVKM, per germline. Unmatched junction bases numbered 5, after V lost 6 bases and J lost 5 bases. CDR3 sequence: CASSPDRGLTEAFF. CDR3 sequence (DNA): TGTGCCAGCAGCCCGGACAGGGGGCTGACTGAAGCTTTCTTT.

The chain combines TRBV12-5 with TRBJ2-3, with TRBD2 identical over 12 bases. This CDR3 contains 16 residues. Germline V CDR1 and CDR2: LGHNT, FRNRAP. With V trimmed by 5 bases and J by 8 bases, 11 bases remained unmatched. CDR3 protein: CASGATLAGGLGTQYF. CDR3 nucleotides: TGTGCTAGTGGTGCCACCCTAGCGGGAGGGCTCGGTACGCAGTATTTT.

The chain is built from TRBV19 and TRBJ1-1; tentative D call: TRBD1 (5 bases). Trimming took off 9 bases at V and 8 bases at J, with 16 bases between the two ends. The CDR3 runs 12 residues. Germline assignment: CDR1 LNHDA and CDR2 SQIVND (reference sequence). The DNA of the CDR3 is TGTGCCAGCTCCCCTTGGGGGGAGGAAGCTTTCTTT. Residues: CASSPWGEEAFF.

This chain joins TRBV10-1 and TRBJ2-1, with TRBD1 matching 9 bases. V lost 3 bases, J lost 2 bases, and 2 bases stayed unmatched. The CDR3 spans 15 residues. Germline V lookup: CDR1 WNHNN, CDR2 SYGVQD (reference sequence). The CDR3 protein is CASSEGQGTYNEQFF. Here the CDR3 DNA reads TGCGCCAGCAGTGAAGGACAGGGGACCTACAATGAGCAGTTCTTC.

CDR3 coding DNA: TGTGCCAGCAGTTTGCCCCCGGGGATTGAAGCTTTCTTT. Its protein product is CASSLPPGIEAFF. The chain links TRBV28 to TRBJ1-1; D not certain. The germline CDR1 and CDR2 sequences are MDHEN and SYDVKM. The CDR3 runs 13 residues. Trimming took off 3 bases at V and 7 bases at J, with 12 bases between the two ends. The variable domain in full, completed from reference TRBV28 and TRBJ1-1, reads DVKVTQSSRYLVKRTGEKVFLECVQDMDHENMFWYRQDPGLGLRLIYFSYDVKMKEKGDIPEGYSVSREKKERFSLILESASTNQTSMYLCASSLPPGIEAFFGQGTRLTVV.

This clone has a single count. V and J are TRBV4-1 and TRBJ2-7; 9 positions agree with TRBD2. Germline V gives CDR1 MGHRA, CDR2 YSYEKL. The trim removed 1 base at V and 8 bases at J, leaving 9 bases unmatched. This CDR3 contains 15 residues. The CDR3 reads CASSQGSLAGPKQYF. The CDR3 DNA is TGCGCCAGCAGCCAAGGGTCCCTAGCGGGACCTAAGCAGTACTTC.

This chain uses TRBV5-6 with TRBJ2-5; D is perhaps TRBD1 (6 bases). Trimming shortened V by 6 bases and J by 4 bases, and 19 bases separated the two germline ends. The CDR3 length is 15 residues. The germline CDR1 and CDR2 sequences are SGHDT and YYEEEE. CDR3 sequence reads: CASIPDRTRGETQYF. For the CDR3, the DNA is TGTGCCAGCATCCCTGACAGGACCCGAGGAGAGACCCAGTACTTC.

V usage is TRBV11-1 and J usage is TRBJ2-3, with 10 bases aligning to TRBD2. The V gene's germline CDR1 is SGHAT and CDR2 FQDESV (reference sequence). The CDR3 runs 17 residues. V trimming: 5 bases; J trimming: 7 bases; junction bases outside the gene matches: 15. The CDR3 DNA is TGTGCCAGCAGCCTTTTAGGGCCTAGCGGGAGCGGGAATACGCAGTATTTT. It yields the protein CASSLLGPSGSGNTQYF.

This clone was counted a single time. This chain joins TRBV19 and TRBJ1-2; D unclear. Germline lookup yields CDR1 LNHDA and CDR2 SQIVND (reference sequence). The CDR3 consists of 13 residues. The V end was cut by 4 bases, the J end by 2 bases, with 8 bases between. DNA for the CDR3: TGTGCCAGTAGTAGACGGGAAAACTATGGCTACACCTTC. Translation: CASSRRENYGYTF.

The rearrangement links TRBV4-2 to TRBJ2-7, with 10 bases fitting TRBD1. Germline V gene lookup returns CDR1 LGHNA and CDR2 YNFKEQ. The CDR3 runs 16 residues. The V gene end was trimmed by 1 base and the J gene end by 4 bases; junction bases not matched to a gene: 7. In DNA, the CDR3 is TGTGCCAGCAGCCAAGTTGGACAGGGGGATCTATACGAGCAGTACTTC. Amino acid sequence: CASSQVGQGDLYEQYF.

The chain uses TRBV27 and TRBJ2-1, with D possibly TRBD2 on 6 matching bases. The V end was cut by 5 bases, the J end by 0 bases, with 14 bases between. CDR1 is MNHEY, CDR2 SMNVEV, per germline (reference sequence). The length of the CDR3 is 16 residues. Here the CDR3 DNA reads TGTGCCAGCAGTCTCAGACTGACTAGCTCCTACAATGAGCAGTTCTTC. Residues: CASSLRLTSSYNEQFF.

The V gene is TRBV7-9, the J gene TRBJ2-1, with unresolved D. Germline V CDR1 and CDR2: SEHNR, FQNEAQ (reference sequence). V was trimmed by 5 bases and J by 4 bases, leaving 12 bases between them. The CDR3 spans 14 residues. The CDR3 DNA sequence: TGTGCCAGCAGCCATAGCTTTGAGTACAATGAGCAGTTCTTC. Translating gives CASSHSFEYNEQFF.

The V and J genes are TRBV27 and TRBJ2-5, with TRBD2 matching 8 bases. V shed 5 bases, J shed 1 base, and the junction held 3 bases outside the gene matches. The length of the CDR3 is 14 residues. Germline-derived CDR1 and CDR2 are MNHEY and SMNVEV (reference sequence). For the CDR3, the DNA is TGTGCCAGCAGTCCCGGGACTAGCCAAGAGACCCAGTACTTC. Amino acids: CASSPGTSQETQYF.

CDR3 bases: TGCGCCAGCAGCCTCTTATTGGGAGGGCCCCAAGATACGCAGTATTTT. It codes for CASSLLLGGPQDTQYF. This chain connects TRBV4-1 to TRBJ2-3, with 7 bases identical to TRBD2. Germline trimming cut 4 bases from V and 5 bases from J; bases unmatched to any gene: 12. CDR3 length: 16 residues. Germline lookup yields CDR1 MGHRA and CDR2 YSYEKL.